One and the same sample provided the 17 T cell receptor beta chains below, sequenced in a study of blood T cell repertoires in COVID-19. Using immunoSEQ multiplex PCR, the repertoire was profiled, and TCRdb retains in-frame clones only, with some absent. The sample has some 350,000 clones; more than 75% are singletons. Material: peripheral blood. The receptors come from a woman younger than 35 who had recovered from COVID-19.

The chain uses TRBV9 and TRBJ2-1; 7 bases agree with TRBD1. Germline CDR1 reads SGDLS; CDR2 reads YYNGEE. CDR3 length: 15 amino acids. Trimming at V came to 3 bases and at J to 4 bases, leaving 7 bases not matched to a gene. The DNA of the CDR3 is TGTGCCAGCAGCGCAGCCGGGACAGAGTACAATGAGCAGTTCTTC. Residues: CASSAAGTEYNEQFF.

The J gene is TRBJ2-1, the V gene TRBV14; TRBD2 aligns across 8 bases. CDR1 is SGHDN, CDR2 FVKESK, per germline. The CDR3 spans 15 residues. V trimming: 4 bases; J trimming: 7 bases; junction bases outside the gene matches: 9. The CDR3 loop is CASSRFVSGNNEQFF. The CDR3 region has the DNA TGTGCCAGCAGCCGATTTGTTAGCGGGAATAATGAGCAGTTCTTC.

V usage is TRBV28 and J usage is TRBJ1-4; D call uncertain. The V gene lost 7 bases and the J gene lost 0 bases, with 6 bases spanning the gap. Germline CDR1 MDHEN, CDR2 SYDVKM. This CDR3 spans 13 amino acids. CDR3 residues: CASTRSTNEKLFF. The DNA for the CDR3 is TGTGCCAGCACCCGTTCAACTAATGAAAAACTGTTTTTT.

The chain links TRBV30 to TRBJ1-2; TRBD1 agrees at 10 bases. Germline trimming cut 1 base from V and 5 bases from J; bases unmatched to any gene: 4. Germline assignment: CDR1 GTSNPN and CDR2 SVGIG (reference sequence). The CDR3 totals 14 residues. CDR3 residues: CAWSGQGAGYGYTF. CDR3 bases: TGTGCCTGGAGTGGACAGGGGGCGGGTTATGGCTACACCTTC.

This clone was seen just once. The V gene is TRBV5-6, the J gene TRBJ1-1, with 7 bases that match TRBD1. Germline V lookup: CDR1 SGHDT, CDR2 YYEEEE. The CDR3 consists of 15 residues. V dropped 3 bases and J dropped 7; count of bases not matched to a gene: 12. The CDR3 nucleotides are TGTGCCAGCAGCTGGCGGACAGGCCTCTTAATTGAAGCTTTCTTT. This gives the protein CASSWRTGLLIEAFF.

This clone was seen just once. This specimen includes other DNA sequences encoding the same CDR3. The chain carries TRBV9 and TRBJ1-3, with D hard to call. CDR3 length: 12 residues. V was shortened by 4 bases and J by 4 bases, with 6 bases between the two germline ends. Germline V gene lookup returns CDR1 SGDLS and CDR2 YYNGEE. The CDR3, as DNA: TGTGCCAGCAGCCCAAGCGGAAACACCATATATTTT. Encoded protein: CASSPSGNTIYF.

The CDR3 protein is CASSKDRKDEAFF. The CDR3 nucleotides read TGTGCCAGTAGTAAGGACAGGAAAGATGAAGCTTTCTTT. The chain is built from TRBV19 and TRBJ1-1; 7 positions match TRBD1. With V trimmed by 4 bases and J by 7 bases, 6 bases remained unmatched. This CDR3 is built from 13 residues. Germline CDR1 reads LNHDA; CDR2 reads SQIVND (reference sequence).

The chain recombines TRBV18 with TRBJ2-1, with 7 nucleotides matching TRBD2. Germline CDR1 is KGHSH and CDR2 is LQKENI. CDR3 length: 14 amino acids. Unmatched junction bases numbered 10, after V lost 6 bases and J lost 8 bases. The CDR3 reads CASSPRNRGDEQFF. DNA of the CDR3: TGTGCCAGCTCCCCCCGTAACCGGGGGGATGAGCAGTTCTTC.

This clone occurred once. The CDR3 DNA follows: TGTGCCAGCAGCCGAGGCGGCACAGTACTAGCGGATGAGCAGTTCTTC. Residues: CASSRGGTVLADEQFF. V and J are TRBV11-3 and TRBJ2-1; 8 nucleotides agree with TRBD2. This CDR3 region has 16 residues. Germline V gives CDR1 SGHNT, CDR2 YENEEA. V shed 5 bases and J 8 bases; nucleotides not matched to a gene: 14.

The rearrangement joins TRBV27 to TRBJ1-6; 9 bases map to TRBD1. This CDR3 region has 15 residues. The germline CDR1 and CDR2 sequences are MNHEY and SMNVEV (reference sequence). Trimming removed 6 bases from V and 9 bases from J; junction bases left unmatched: 9. CDR3: CASRLNRGLSSPLHF. CDR3 nucleotide sequence: TGTGCCAGCAGGCTAAACAGGGGGCTTAGTTCACCCCTCCACTTT.

In nucleotides, the CDR3 is TGCGCCAGCAGCCAAGACGCGTCCTCTGGGGCCAACGTCCTGACTTTC. This translates into CASSQDASSGANVLTF. The V call is TRBV4-3, the J call TRBJ2-6; D gene ambiguous. Germline CDR1 is LGHNA and CDR2 is YSLEER. The CDR3 has 16 residues. Deletions cut 0 bases from V and 0 bases from J, with 6 bases between.

V gene TRBV2 combines with J gene TRBJ2-4; 11 bases fit TRBD2. Germline V gene sequence: CDR1 SNHLY, CDR2 FYNNEI. The CDR3 consists of 13 residues. With 6 bases clipped from V and 11 bases from J, the junction kept 6 bases outside the gene matches. The CDR3 nucleotides read TGTGCCAGCAGCGTAGCGGGAGGGGGATTTCAGTACTTC. The encoded protein is CASSVAGGGFQYF.

The V and J genes are TRBV29-1 and TRBJ1-2; D might be TRBD1 (5 bases). The CDR3 loop spans 15 amino acids. The V and J ends lost 0 bases and 4 bases respectively, with 15 bases between them. Germline V gives CDR1 SQVTM, CDR2 ANQGSEA. The CDR3 region is CSVEEIVGTPYGYTF. For the CDR3, the DNA is TGCAGCGTTGAAGAAATCGTCGGGACTCCCTATGGCTACACCTTC. Full variable domain (missing parts from reference TRBV29-1 and TRBJ1-2): SAVISQKPSRDICQRGTSLTIQCQVDSQVTMMFWYRQQPGQSLTLIATANQGSEATYESGFVIDKFPISRPNLTFSTLTVSNMSPEDSSIYLCSVEEIVGTPYGYTFGSGTRLTVV.

The chain couples TRBV4-1 to TRBJ2-3; 9 nucleotides agree with TRBD2. CDR1 and CDR2 from the germline V gene are MGHRA and YSYEKL. This CDR3 is 17 amino acids long. The ends lost 1 base at V and 1 base at J; junction bases unmatched: 6. CDR3 sequence: CASSQGGGRAGTDTQYF. DNA for the CDR3: TGCGCCAGCAGCCAAGGTGGCGGGAGGGCCGGCACAGATACGCAGTATTTT.

The chain uses TRBV11-3 and TRBJ1-2; 10 bases line up with TRBD1. The CDR3 extends over 14 amino acids. J gave up 8 bases and V 5 bases, and 8 bases lay outside the gene matches. From germline, CDR1 is SGHNT and CDR2 YENEEA. CDR3 amino acids: CASSQGQGSSGYTF. In DNA, the CDR3 is TGTGCCAGCAGCCAGGGACAGGGGTCGAGCGGCTACACCTTC.

This chain connects TRBV18 to TRBJ2-6; D is unclear. The CDR3 covers 16 residues. The germline gives CDR1 KGHSH, CDR2 LQKENI. V was trimmed by 0 bases and J by 4 bases, leaving 10 bases between them. The CDR3 DNA reads TGTGCCAGCTCACCACCAATAGTGCCCGGGGCCAACGTCCTGACTTTC. Translated, it gives CASSPPIVPGANVLTF.

This clone was found once. The chain has TRBV27 and TRBJ1-5; perhaps TRBD1 as D (6 bases). CDR3 length: 16 amino acids. Trimming removed 1 base at V and 4 bases at J, with 14 bases between. In germline, CDR1 is MNHEY, CDR2 SMNVEV (reference sequence). CDR3 in DNA: TGTGCCAGCAGTTTATATTTCCTAAGGGGGAATCAGCCCCAGCATTTT. The encoded protein is CASSLYFLRGNQPQHF.